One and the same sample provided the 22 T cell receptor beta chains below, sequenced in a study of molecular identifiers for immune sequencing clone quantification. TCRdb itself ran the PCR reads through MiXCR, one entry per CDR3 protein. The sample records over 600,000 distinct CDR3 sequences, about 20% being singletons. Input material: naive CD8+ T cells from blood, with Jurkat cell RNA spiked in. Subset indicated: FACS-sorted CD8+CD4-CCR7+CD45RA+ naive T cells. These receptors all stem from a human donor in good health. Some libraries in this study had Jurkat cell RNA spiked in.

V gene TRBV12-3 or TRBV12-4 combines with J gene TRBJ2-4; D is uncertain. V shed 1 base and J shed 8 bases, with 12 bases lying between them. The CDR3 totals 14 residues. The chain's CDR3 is CASSLGARRDIQYF. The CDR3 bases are TGTGCCAGCAGTTTAGGGGCTCGGCGTGACATTCAGTACTTC.

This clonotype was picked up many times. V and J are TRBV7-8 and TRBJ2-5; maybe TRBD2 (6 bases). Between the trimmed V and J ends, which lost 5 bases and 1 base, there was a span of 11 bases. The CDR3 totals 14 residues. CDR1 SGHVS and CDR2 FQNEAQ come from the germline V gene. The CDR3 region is CASSAPGLQETQYF. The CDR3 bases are TGTGCCAGCAGCGCACCGGGACTCCAAGAGACCCAGTACTTC.

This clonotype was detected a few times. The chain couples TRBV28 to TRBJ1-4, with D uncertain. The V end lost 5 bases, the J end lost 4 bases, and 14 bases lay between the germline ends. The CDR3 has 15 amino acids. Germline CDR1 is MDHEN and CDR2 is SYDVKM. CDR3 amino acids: CASSALGGINEKLFF. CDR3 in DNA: TGTGCCAGCAGTGCCCTGGGCGGGATTAATGAAAAACTGTTTTTT.

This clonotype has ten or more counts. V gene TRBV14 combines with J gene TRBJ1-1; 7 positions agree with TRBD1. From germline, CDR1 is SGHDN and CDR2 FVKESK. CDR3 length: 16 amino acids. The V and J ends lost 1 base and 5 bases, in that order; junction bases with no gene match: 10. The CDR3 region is CASSQGGRGRSTEAFF. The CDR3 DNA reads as TGTGCCAGCAGCCAAGGCGGGAGGGGGCGGTCAACTGAAGCTTTCTTT.

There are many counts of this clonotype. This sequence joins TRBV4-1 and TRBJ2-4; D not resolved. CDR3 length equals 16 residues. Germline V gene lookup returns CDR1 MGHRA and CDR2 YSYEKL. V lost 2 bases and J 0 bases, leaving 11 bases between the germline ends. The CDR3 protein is CASSQPGVRAKNIQYF. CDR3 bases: TGCGCCAGCAGCCAACCTGGGGTTAGAGCCAAAAACATTCAGTACTTC.

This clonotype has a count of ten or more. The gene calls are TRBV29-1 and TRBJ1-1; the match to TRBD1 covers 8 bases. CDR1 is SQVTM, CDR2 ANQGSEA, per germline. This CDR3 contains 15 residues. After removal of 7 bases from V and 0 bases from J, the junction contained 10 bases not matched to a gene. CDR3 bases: TGCAGCGGAATGGGATGGACAGGGATGAACACTGAAGCTTTCTTT. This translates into CSGMGWTGMNTEAFF.

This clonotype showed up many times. The CDR3 protein is CASSGLAGATDTQYF. The CDR3 bases are TGTGCCAGCTCGGGGCTAGCGGGAGCCACAGATACGCAGTATTTT. The genes are TRBV18 and TRBJ2-3; 10 bases map to TRBD2. V trimming: 6 bases; J trimming: 2 bases; junction bases outside the gene matches: 5. This CDR3 is 15 amino acids long. Germline V gene sequence: CDR1 KGHSH, CDR2 LQKENI.

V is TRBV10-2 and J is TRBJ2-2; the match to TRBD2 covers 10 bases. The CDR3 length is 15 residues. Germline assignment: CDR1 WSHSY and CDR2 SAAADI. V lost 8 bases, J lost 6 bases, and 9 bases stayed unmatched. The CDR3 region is CASGVAGGLAGELFF. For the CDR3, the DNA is TGCGCCAGCGGGGTAGCGGGGGGCCTCGCCGGGGAGCTGTTTTTT.

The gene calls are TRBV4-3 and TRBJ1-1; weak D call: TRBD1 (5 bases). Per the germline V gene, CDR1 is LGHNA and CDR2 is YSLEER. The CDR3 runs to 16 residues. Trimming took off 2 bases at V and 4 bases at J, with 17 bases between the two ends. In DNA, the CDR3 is TGCGCCAGCAGCCAAAAGTTAATCCAGGGCTGCACTGAAGCTTTCTTT. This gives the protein CASSQKLIQGCTEAFF.

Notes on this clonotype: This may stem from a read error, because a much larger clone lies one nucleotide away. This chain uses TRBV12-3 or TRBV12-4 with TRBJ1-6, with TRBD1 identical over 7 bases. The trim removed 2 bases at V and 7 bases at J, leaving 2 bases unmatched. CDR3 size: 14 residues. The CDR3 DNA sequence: TGTGCCAGCAGTTTAACAGGGGCAAATTCACCCCTCCACTTT. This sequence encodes CASSLTGANSPLHF.

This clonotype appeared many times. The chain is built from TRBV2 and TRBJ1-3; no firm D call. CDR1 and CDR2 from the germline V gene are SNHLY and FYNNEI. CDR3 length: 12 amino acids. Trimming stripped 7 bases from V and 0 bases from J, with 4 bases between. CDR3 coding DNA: TGTGCCAGCAAGGTCTCTGGAAACACCATATATTTT. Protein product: CASKVSGNTIYF.

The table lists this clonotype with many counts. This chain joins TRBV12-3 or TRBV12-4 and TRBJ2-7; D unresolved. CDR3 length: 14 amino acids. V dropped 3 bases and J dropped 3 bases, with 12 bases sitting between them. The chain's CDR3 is CASSFRGSGYEQYF. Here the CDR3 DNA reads TGTGCCAGCAGTTTTCGTGGGTCCGGCTACGAGCAGTACTTC.

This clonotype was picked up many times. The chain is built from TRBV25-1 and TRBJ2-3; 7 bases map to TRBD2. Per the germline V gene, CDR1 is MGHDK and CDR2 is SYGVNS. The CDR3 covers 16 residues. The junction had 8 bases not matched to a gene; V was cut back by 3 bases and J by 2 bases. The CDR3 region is CASSEDSGRTTDTQYF. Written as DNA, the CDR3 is TGTGCCAGCAGTGAGGATAGCGGGCGGACCACAGATACGCAGTATTTT.

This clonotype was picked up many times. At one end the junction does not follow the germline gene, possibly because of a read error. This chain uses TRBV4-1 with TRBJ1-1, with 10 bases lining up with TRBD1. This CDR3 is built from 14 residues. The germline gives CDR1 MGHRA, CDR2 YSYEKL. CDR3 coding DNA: TGTGCCAGCAGCCTGGACAGGGGGGACACTGAAGCTTTCTTT. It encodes CASSLDRGDTEAFF.

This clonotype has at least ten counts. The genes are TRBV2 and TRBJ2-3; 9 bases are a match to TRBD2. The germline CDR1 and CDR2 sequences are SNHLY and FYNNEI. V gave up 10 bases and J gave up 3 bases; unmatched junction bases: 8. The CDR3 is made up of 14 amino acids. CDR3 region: CANQRGVDTDTQYF. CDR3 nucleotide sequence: TGTGCCAACCAGCGGGGGGTAGATACAGATACGCAGTATTTT.

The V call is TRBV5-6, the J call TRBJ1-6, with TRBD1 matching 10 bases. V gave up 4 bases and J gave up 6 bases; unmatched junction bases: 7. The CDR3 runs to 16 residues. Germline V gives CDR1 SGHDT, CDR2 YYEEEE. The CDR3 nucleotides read TGTGCCAGCAGCCGGAGGACAGGGGGTAGTAATTCACCCCTCCACTTT. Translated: CASSRRTGGSNSPLHF.

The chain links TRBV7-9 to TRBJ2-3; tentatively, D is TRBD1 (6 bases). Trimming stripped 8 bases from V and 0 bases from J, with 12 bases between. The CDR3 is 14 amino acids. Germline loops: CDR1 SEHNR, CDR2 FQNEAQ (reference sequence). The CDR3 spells CASPDRYSTDTQYF. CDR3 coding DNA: TGTGCCAGCCCGGACAGATACAGCACAGATACGCAGTATTTT.

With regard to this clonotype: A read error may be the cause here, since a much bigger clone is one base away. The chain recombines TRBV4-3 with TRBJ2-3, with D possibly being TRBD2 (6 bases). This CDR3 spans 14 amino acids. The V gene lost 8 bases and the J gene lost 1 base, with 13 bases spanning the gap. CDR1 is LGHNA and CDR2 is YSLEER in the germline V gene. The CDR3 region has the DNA TGCGCCAGCGGGTCTCGCGGGGGCACAGATACGCAGTATTTT. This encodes CASGSRGGTDTQYF.

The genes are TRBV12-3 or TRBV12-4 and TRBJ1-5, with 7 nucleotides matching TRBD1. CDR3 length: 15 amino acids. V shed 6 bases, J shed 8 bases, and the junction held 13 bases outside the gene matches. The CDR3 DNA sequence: TGTGCCAGCAGAAACGGGACAGCGGGGGCGAAGCCCCAGCATTTT. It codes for CASRNGTAGAKPQHF.

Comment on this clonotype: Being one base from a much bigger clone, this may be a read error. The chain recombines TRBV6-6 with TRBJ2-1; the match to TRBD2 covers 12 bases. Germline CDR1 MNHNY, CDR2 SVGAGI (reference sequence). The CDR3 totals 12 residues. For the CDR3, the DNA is TGTGCCACGACTAGCGGGAGTACGGAGCGGTTCTTC. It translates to CATTSGSTERFF.

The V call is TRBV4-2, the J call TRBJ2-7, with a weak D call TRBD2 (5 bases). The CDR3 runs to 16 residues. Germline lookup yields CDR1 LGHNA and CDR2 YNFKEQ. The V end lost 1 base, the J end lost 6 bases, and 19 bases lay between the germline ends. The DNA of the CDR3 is TGTGCCAGCAGCCAAGCCTATAGCGAGCTGGCTCGCGAGCAGTACTTC. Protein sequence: CASSQAYSELAREQYF.

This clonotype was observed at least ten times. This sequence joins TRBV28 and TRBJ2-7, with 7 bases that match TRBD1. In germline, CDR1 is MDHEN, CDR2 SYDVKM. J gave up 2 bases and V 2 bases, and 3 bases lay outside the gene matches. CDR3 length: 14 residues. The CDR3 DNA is TGTGCCAGCAGTTTAGGACAGGCGACCTACGAGCAGTACTTC. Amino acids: CASSLGQATYEQYF.